The clone carrying this TCR beta chain occurred once. The entry originates in a study of blood T cell repertoires in COVID-19. Using immunoSEQ multiplex PCR, the repertoire was profiled, and TCRdb retains in-frame clones only, with some absent. The data contain under 200,000 clones, approximately 87% of them singletons. The Seattle patients, enrolled during active infection, were followed longitudinally. This CDR3 spans 14 amino acids. Germline values: CDR1 MDHEN, CDR2 SYDVKM. The J segment lost 2 bases and the V segment lost 6 bases, leaving 4 bases of the junction unmatched. The source of this sequence is a woman in her sixties or seventies with COVID-19, enrolled during active disease. The material sequenced was peripheral blood. The rearrangement uses TRBV28 and TRBJ2-3; 8 bases agree with TRBD2. CDR3 in amino acids: CASRERGFTDTQYF. The CDR3 DNA reads TGTGCCAGCAGGGAGCGGGGGTTCACAGATACGCAGTATTTT.